The 16 T cell receptor beta chains below all came from one sample that was sequenced in a study of tumor-infiltrating lymphocytes in primary liver carcinoma. Germline DNA was also extracted, with blood RNA taken from unsorted whole blood. Making TCR beta cDNA involved roughly 0.55 ug total RNA and a constant-region primer. Three nested multiplex PCR rounds of slightly modified ARM-PCR generated TCR beta libraries. The opening two PCR rounds, ten to eleven cycles each, paired TRBV1-TRBV30 forward primers with a C-beta reverse primer. Via MiXCR, TCRdb re-called the multiplex PCR reads, giving one row per CDR3 protein. The sample has 150,000 to 200,000 distinct CDR3 sequences; approximately 60% are singletons. Sample: peripheral blood. The receptors were gathered from a middle-aged man with primary liver carcinoma and hepatitis B virus infection.

CDR3 amino acids: CASSQVSQVNTEAFF. The DNA of the CDR3 is TGTGCCAGCAGCCAAGTGAGTCAGGTGAACACTGAAGCTTTCTTT. The chain has TRBV14 and TRBJ1-1; no firm D call. Trimming left V 1 base short and J 0 bases short, with 9 bases between. CDR3 length equals 15 residues. The germline gives CDR1 SGHDN, CDR2 FVKESK.

This clonotype was picked up many times. V gene TRBV11-2 combines with J gene TRBJ2-3, with a tentative D call TRBD2 (6 bases). The ends were cut back, 8 bases at V and 6 bases at J, with 18 bases in the middle. The CDR3 runs to 14 residues. CDR1 SGHAT and CDR2 FQNNGV come from the germline V gene. Written as DNA, the CDR3 is TGTGCCAGCCACATCGTGGCTGCGGGGGATACGCAGTATTTT. Residues: CASHIVAAGDTQYF.

The genes are TRBV28 and TRBJ2-2; D not certain. Germline V CDR1 and CDR2: MDHEN, SYDVKM. CDR3 size: 15 residues. V gave up 5 bases and J gave up 6 bases, with 16 bases separating them. In DNA form, the CDR3 reads TGTGCCAGCAGTCCCCTCAAGAGAGGAGCCGGGGAGCTGTTTTTT. Protein: CASSPLKRGAGELFF.

This clonotype occurred many times. The chain employs TRBV28 and TRBJ2-7, with 7 nucleotides matching TRBD1. The CDR3 loop spans 14 amino acids. J gave up 5 bases and V 3 bases, and 7 bases lay outside the gene matches. Germline loops: CDR1 MDHEN, CDR2 SYDVKM. The CDR3 region has the DNA TGTGCCAGCAGTTTCGTACAGGGGAATGACGAGCAGTACTTC. Its translation is CASSFVQGNDEQYF.

The chain couples TRBV29-1 to TRBJ2-1; D call uncertain. V lost 8 bases, J lost 13 bases, and 15 bases lay in between. CDR3 length equals 10 residues. The germline gives CDR1 SQVTM, CDR2 ANQGSEA. DNA of the CDR3: TGCAGCATTACCACCACTCAACAGTTCTTC. Residues: CSITTTQQFF.

This clonotype was counted only a few times. This sequence joins TRBV12-3 or TRBV12-4 and TRBJ1-1; TRBD1 matches 9 bases. Trimming at V came to 8 bases and at J to 3 bases, leaving 4 bases not matched to a gene. CDR3 size: 13 residues. The CDR3, as DNA: TGTGCCAGCGTGGGACAGGGACACACTGAAGCTTTCTTT. Amino acid sequence: CASVGQGHTEAFF.

Concerning this clonotype: The junction and the germline gene differ at one end; a read error may be behind it. CDR3 protein: CAGSEAVLGQGGEKLFF. For the CDR3, the DNA is TGTGCCGGCAGTGAAGCGGTACTCGGTCAGGGTGGAGAAAAACTGTTTTTT. V usage is TRBV6-1 and J usage is TRBJ1-4; TRBD1 is a possible D gene (5 bases). The germline gives CDR1 MNHNS, CDR2 SASEGT. The CDR3 totals 17 residues.

The J gene is TRBJ2-7, the V gene TRBV28; D remains ambiguous. The CDR3 is made up of 12 amino acids. CDR1 MDHEN and CDR2 SYDVKM come from the germline V gene. V dropped 4 bases and J dropped 4 bases, with 8 bases sitting between them. The CDR3 DNA is TGTGCCAGCAGTTCTTCCCATTACGAGCAGTACTTC. The encoded protein is CASSSSHYEQYF.

The chain couples TRBV12-3 or TRBV12-4 to TRBJ2-4; D gene uncertain. Deletions cut 2 bases from V and 2 bases from J, with 7 bases between. The CDR3 loop spans 14 amino acids. The CDR3 DNA reads as TGTGCCAGCAGTTTATCCAGATCCAAAAACATTCAGTACTTC. Amino acid sequence: CASSLSRSKNIQYF.

There are many counts of this clonotype. The chain recombines TRBV11-2 with TRBJ2-2, with D possibly being TRBD1 (5 bases). The CDR3 runs 14 residues. The V end lost 4 bases, the J end lost 4 bases, and 10 bases lay between the germline ends. CDR1 is SGHAT and CDR2 is FQNNGV in the germline V gene. CDR3 loop: CASSWRQSTGELFF. The CDR3 DNA reads as TGTGCCAGCAGCTGGCGACAGTCCACCGGGGAGCTGTTTTTT.

Points on this clonotype: A read error may produce the germline difference seen at one junction end. The rearrangement joins TRBV5-1 to TRBJ2-2; D assignment may be TRBD1 or TRBD2 (5 bases each). Germline values: CDR1 SGHRS, CDR2 YFSETQ. This CDR3 has 15 residues. CDR3 protein: CASSLVQGRNGEPFF. CDR3 coding DNA: TGCGCCAGCAGCTTGGTGCAGGGCCGGAACGGGGAGCCGTTTTTT.

The rearrangement joins TRBV6-6 to TRBJ2-7, with a possible D match to TRBD1 (5 bases). The CDR3 contains 15 residues. Germline V CDR1 and CDR2: MNHNY, SVGAGI (reference sequence). Trimming removed 2 bases at V and 3 bases at J, with 14 bases between. The chain's CDR3 is CASSYETAGIYEQYF. The CDR3 region has the DNA TGTGCCAGCAGTTACGAGACAGCAGGGATCTACGAGCAGTACTTC.

The chain combines TRBV29-1 with TRBJ2-7; the D gene is possibly TRBD2 (6 bases). The germline V gene has CDR1 SQVTM and CDR2 ANQGSEA. The CDR3 contains 12 residues. CDR3: CSDPGLGYEQYF. CDR3 DNA sequence: TGCAGTGATCCGGGACTTGGCTACGAGCAGTACTTC.

The CDR3 region is CASSGGQAVEQYF. CDR3 sequence (DNA): TGTGCCAGCAGCGGGGGACAAGCAGTCGAGCAGTACTTC. The chain uses TRBV5-4 and TRBJ2-7, with D perhaps matching TRBD1 (6 bases). In germline, CDR1 is SGHNT, CDR2 YYREEE (reference sequence). V lost 4 bases and J 6 bases, leaving 14 bases between the germline ends. The CDR3 consists of 13 residues.

This clonotype occurred a few times. The V gene is TRBV12-3 or TRBV12-4, the J gene TRBJ2-2, with D unresolved. Trimming removed 5 bases from V and 6 bases from J, with 13 bases in between. CDR3 size: 14 residues. CDR3 coding DNA: TGTGCCAGCAGTCCGCGGTCGCGTCCCGGGGAGCTGTTTTTT. It specifies CASSPRSRPGELFF.

This clonotype showed up just once. A read error may account for a junction end that differs from germline. The V gene is TRBV24-1, the J gene TRBJ2-1, with 10 bases lining up with TRBD1. CDR1 and CDR2 (germline): KGHDR, SFDVKD. CDR3 length equals 16 residues. In nucleotides, the CDR3 is TGTGCCACCAGCGATTTGCTGGGACAGGGGAACAATGAGCAGTTCTTC. It encodes CATSDLLGQGNNEQFF.